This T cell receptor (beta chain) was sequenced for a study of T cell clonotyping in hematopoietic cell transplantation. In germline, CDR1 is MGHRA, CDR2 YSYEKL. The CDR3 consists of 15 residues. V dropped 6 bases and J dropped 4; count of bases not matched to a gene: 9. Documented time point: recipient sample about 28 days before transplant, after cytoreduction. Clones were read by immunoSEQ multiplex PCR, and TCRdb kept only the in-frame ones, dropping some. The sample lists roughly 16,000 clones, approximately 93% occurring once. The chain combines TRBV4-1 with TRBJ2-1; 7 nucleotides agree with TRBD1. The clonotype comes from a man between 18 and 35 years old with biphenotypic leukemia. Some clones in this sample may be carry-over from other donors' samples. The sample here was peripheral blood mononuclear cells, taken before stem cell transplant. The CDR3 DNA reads TGCGCCAGCAGGAGGGGGCCGTTATCATACAATGAGCAGTTCTTC. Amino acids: CASRRGPLSYNEQFF.